This paragraph reports one T cell receptor (beta chain). What antigen it recognizes has not been identified. Base qualities are not provided; no much larger clone lies one nucleotide away. From the germline V gene, CDR1 is MNHEY and CDR2 is SVGAGI. Inclusive of the bounding cysteine and phenylalanine, the CDR3 is 13 residues long. The read is trimmed to its CDR3 DNA, 39 bases read in frame from base 1. V is cut by 4 bases and J by 4 bases, and the space between the germline ends is 10 bases. TCRbeta CDR3 regions were amplified from genomic DNA using the immunoSEQ Assay, a bias-controlled multiplex PCR. The study's processing was this. Nucleated cell counts per sample were estimated from amplification of reference gene primers within the assay. To quantify the absolute abundance of each unique TCRbeta CDR3 rearrangement, sequence reads were collapsed and filtered. For each sample, productive Simpson clonality was calculated by taking the square root of Simpson's diversity index across productive rearrangements. Held by TCRdb, this immuneACCESS table contains in-frame sequences only and omits some clones. Under half of the omission traces to an unresolved V gene where checked; the cause of the rest is unknown. V and J calls and clone size are copied from that table; D and trimming were computed from the DNA. The sample records hundreds of thousands of clones, approximately 90% of which are singletons. Roughly 9.4% of the sample comes from the top ten.

The data derive from a study of blood T cell repertoires in COVID-19 (dated by TCRdb to 2019 to 2021). As for the study more broadly: The collaborator samples originated in the United States, Italy and Spain and spanned the acute and convalescent phases of COVID-19. The samples were drawn from the first 160 participants of the ongoing ImmuneRACE study and from more than 1,000 subjects provided by 6 global collaborators. The repertoires were released in a freely available public database intended as a resource for research on the immune response to SARS-CoV-2. Deeply sampled blood TCRbeta repertoires from subjects exposed to, actively infected with, or recovered from COVID-19 were included in the dataset. The material from the prospective study consisted of cDNA or gDNA derived from T cells, B-cell-depleted T cells, or PBMCs. A de-identified subject ID, COVID-19 status, age in years and sex were almost always included in the sample metadata. HLA class I and class II types, where available, came from metadata supplied by the sample provider rather than from assay-based typing. What the research found in general, with its limitations: The quantity of clinical and demographic metadata differed by source and by participant and was supplied without curation.

Enrolling through a virtual design, the prospective study's participants ranged in age from about 18 to 89 years and lived across 24 United States geographic areas. Cohort assignment in the prospective study relied on participant-reported clinical history from a screening survey and a study questionnaire. ImmuneRACE Cohort 3 recovered participants were defined by two consecutive negative NP/OP PCR tests, healthcare professional clearance, or symptom resolution. Each participant in the prospective study had whole blood, serum and a nasopharyngeal or oropharyngeal swab collected by mobile phlebotomists. Prospective study participants could optionally give additional blood draws and questionnaires over an approximately 2-month period. Before DNA extraction, blood samples from the prospective study were shipped at room temperature or frozen.

This TCR was sampled from a woman between 50 and 59 years old who had recovered from COVID-19. This receptor chain uses TRBV6-5 and TRBJ1-2; TRBD1 might be the D gene, on 6 matching bases. The sequenced material came from PBMCs or T cells enriched from blood (not recorded which). The DNA reads TGTGCCAGCAGTTCGGACAGCCGCTATGGCTACACCTTC. It is translated as CASSSDSRYGYTF.